The following is a TCR beta chain sequence with its context. Its target is unknown. Genes and germline are mouse. The read ends 1 residue early relative to the CDR3; the germline J gene fills the gap. The sample is drawn from a study of tissue T cells after allogeneic stem cell transplantation. Using immunoSEQ multiplex PCR, the repertoire was profiled, and TCRdb retains in-frame clones only, with some absent. The table has roughly 50,000 clones, 73% seen once. J lost 1 base, V lost 3 bases, and 0 bases had no gene match. Per germline, CDR1 LGHNA and CDR2 YNLKQL (reference sequence). The CDR3 contains 14 residues. Study-level points and caveats: Only a limited share of tissue TCRs appeared in blood or spleen. Sampling depth was limited, and the cohort was small and clinically varied.

The chain links TRBV5 to TRBJ1-1; 9 positions agree with TRBD1. The specimen sequenced was sorted cells pooled from one or two spleens. This sequence was found in a pool of C57BL/6 mice in good health. CDR3 bases read: TGTGCCAGCAGCCAGGGACAGGGGAACACAGAAGTCTTC. Residues: CASSQGQGNTEVF. The whole CDR3 is CASSQGQGNTEVFF.